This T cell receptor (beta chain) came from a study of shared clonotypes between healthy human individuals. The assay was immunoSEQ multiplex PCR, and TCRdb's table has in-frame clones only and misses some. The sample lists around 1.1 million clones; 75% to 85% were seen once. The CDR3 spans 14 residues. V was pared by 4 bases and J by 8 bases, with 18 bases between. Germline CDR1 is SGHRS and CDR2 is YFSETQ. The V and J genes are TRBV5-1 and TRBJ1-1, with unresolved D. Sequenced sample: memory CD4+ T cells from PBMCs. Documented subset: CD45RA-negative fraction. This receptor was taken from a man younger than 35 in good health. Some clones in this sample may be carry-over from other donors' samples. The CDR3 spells CASSASQVPGEAFF. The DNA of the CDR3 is TGCGCCAGCAGCGCTTCACAAGTTCCCGGAGAAGCTTTCTTT.